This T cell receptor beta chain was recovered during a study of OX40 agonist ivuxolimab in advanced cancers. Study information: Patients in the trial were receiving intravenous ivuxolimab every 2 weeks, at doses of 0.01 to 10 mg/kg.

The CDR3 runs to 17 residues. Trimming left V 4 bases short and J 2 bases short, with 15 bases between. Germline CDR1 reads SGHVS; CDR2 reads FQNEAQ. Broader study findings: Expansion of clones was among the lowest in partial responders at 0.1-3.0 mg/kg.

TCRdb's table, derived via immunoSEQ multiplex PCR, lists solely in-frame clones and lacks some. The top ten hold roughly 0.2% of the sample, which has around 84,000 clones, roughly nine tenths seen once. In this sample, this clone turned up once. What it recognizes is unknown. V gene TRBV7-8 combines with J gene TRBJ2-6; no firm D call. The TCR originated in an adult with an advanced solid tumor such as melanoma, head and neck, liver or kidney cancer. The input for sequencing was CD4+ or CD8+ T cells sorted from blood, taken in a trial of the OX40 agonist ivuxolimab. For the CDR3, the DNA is TGTGCCAGCAGCTCCTCCGCCTCTGGCCCTGGGGCCAACGTCCTGACTTTC. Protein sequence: CASSSSASGPGANVLTF.